These 4 T cell receptor beta chains were sequenced from one sample in a study of blood T cell repertoires in COVID-19. The assay was immunoSEQ multiplex PCR, and TCRdb's table has in-frame clones only and misses some. This sample has about 20,000 clones, with 89% found just once. Sample: peripheral blood. The receptor source for this set is a human donor in a cohort sampled during active COVID-19.

The chain uses TRBV21-1 and TRBJ1-1; the table assigns TRBD1, which was not confirmed against the DNA. TRBV21-1 is shown as a pseudogene. The CDR3 is 17 amino acids. The CDR3 loop reads CASSNWGQGQSNTEAFF. The CDR3 region has the DNA TGTGCCAGCAGCAATTGGGGCCAGGGACAGTCGAACACTGAAGCTTTCTTT.

The V call is TRBV9, the J call TRBJ1-6; 8 bases are shared with TRBD1. V lost 4 bases and J lost 10; bases outside the gene matches: 7. Germline V gives CDR1 SGDLS, CDR2 YYNGEE. The CDR3 has 14 residues. CDR3: CASSPGQGGSPLHF. DNA of the CDR3: TGTGCCAGCAGCCCAGGACAGGGTGGATCACCCCTCCACTTT. The full variable domain, in which reference TRBV9 and TRBJ1-6 provide the parts outside the CDR3, is DSGVTQTPKHLITATGQRVTLRCSPRSGDLSVYWYQQSLDQGLQFLIQYYNGEERAKGNILERFSAQQFPDLHSELNLSSLELGDSALYFCASSPGQGGSPLHFGNGTRLTVT.

This clone was seen once. The V gene is TRBV10-3, the J gene TRBJ2-7; the D is unclear. Germline values: CDR1 ENHRY, CDR2 SYGVKD. CDR3 length: 14 residues. The V end lost 0 bases, the J end lost 7 bases, and 13 bases lay between the germline ends. In nucleotides, the CDR3 is TGTGCCATCAGTGAGTCCCACACTCTGGAGGAGCAGTACTTC. Residues: CAISESHTLEEQYF.

V and J are TRBV9 and TRBJ2-7; 8 positions agree with TRBD1. The CDR3 length is 15 residues. In germline, CDR1 is SGDLS, CDR2 YYNGEE. Losses at the gene ends were 5 bases for V and 2 bases for J; bases not matched to a gene: 9. This CDR3 is CASSSRDRGPYEQYF. The CDR3 nucleotides are TGTGCCAGCAGTTCGAGAGACAGGGGTCCCTACGAGCAGTACTTC.